The sequence of this T cell receptor (beta chain) was determined in a study of blood T cell repertoires in COVID-19. Study-level information: Acute and convalescent COVID-19 specimens originated in the United States, Italy and Spain. T cells, B-cell-depleted T cells, or PBMCs supplied cDNA or gDNA.

This CDR3 has 15 residues. After removal of 3 bases from V and 2 bases from J, the junction contained 3 bases not matched to a gene. Germline CDR1 and CDR2: KGHSH and LQKENI. Study processing details: By means of reference gene primer amplification, nucleated cell counts were estimated. The repertoire was sequenced with immunoSEQ multiplex PCR; TCRdb's copy has only in-frame clones and lacks some. The D gene and trimming were derived from the DNA, and the V and J assignments and clone size from that table. The top ten hold about 15% of the sample, which has about 58,000 clones, approximately 85% seen once.

The sample was peripheral blood. This sequence was found in a human donor in a cohort sampled during active COVID-19. The chain uses TRBV18 and TRBJ2-3, with 9 bases aligning to TRBD2. CDR3 sequence (DNA): TGTGCCAGCTCACCTTTAGCGGGAGCCACAGATACGCAGTATTTT. Translated: CASSPLAGATDTQYF.